Detailed here is one T cell receptor (beta chain). Its antigen remains unidentified. Per-nucleotide qualities are absent, and no much larger clonotype sits a single base away. This sample was included in a study of blood T cell repertoires in COVID-19 (dated by TCRdb to the early 2020s). Study-level background: Collaborator samples came from the United States, Italy and Spain and covered acute and convalescent phases of COVID-19. The material from the prospective study consisted of cDNA or gDNA derived from T cells, B-cell-depleted T cells, or PBMCs. Deeply sampled blood TCRbeta repertoires from subjects exposed to, actively infected with, or recovered from COVID-19 were included in the dataset. The repertoires were released in a freely available public database meant as a resource for research on the immune response to SARS-CoV-2. The samples were drawn from the first 160 participants of the ongoing ImmuneRACE study and from 1,254 subjects provided by 6 global collaborators. The sample metadata nearly always contained a de-identified subject ID, COVID-19 status, age in years and sex. Where available, HLA class I and class II types were obtained from metadata supplied by the sample provider rather than from assay-based typing. Results the study describes overall, beyond this receptor: Clinical and demographic metadata were provided uncurated, with the amount varying by source and participant.

Via the germline V gene (reference sequence), CDR1 is LNHDA and CDR2 SQIVND. For this chain, trimming is 5 bases at the V end and 5 bases at the J end, and the number of junction bases without a gene match is 5. Including cysteine and phenylalanine, the CDR3 has 15 amino acids. The DNA shown is the 45-base CDR3, in frame from base 1. TCRbeta CDR3 regions were amplified from genomic DNA by means of the immunoSEQ Assay, a bias-controlled multiplex PCR. Turning to the authors' computational methods: Within the assay, amplification of reference gene primers was used to estimate how many nucleated cells each sample contained. Sequence reads were collapsed and filtered to measure the absolute abundance of every unique TCRbeta CDR3 rearrangement. For each sample, productive Simpson clonality was calculated as the square root of Simpson's diversity index across productive rearrangements. This is the immuneACCESS table as TCRdb keeps it, with only in-frame sequences that have V and J called. A part of the clones is gone; compared with another copy, unresolved V genes explain less than half, and the rest is unexplained. V and J calls and clone size are as listed in that table; D and trimming were resolved from the DNA. This sample is represented by tens of thousands of clones; around 90% of them were singletons. The ten largest clones capture over 10% of the sample.

The collaborating institutions used their own protocols to collect whole blood in K2EDTA tubes. For TCRbeta analysis, collaborator samples were shipped as frozen whole blood, as isolated PBMCs, or as DNA extracted from either sample type. The TCR originated in an elderly man with acute or convalescent COVID-19. Sequencing used peripheral blood. The chain was built from TRBV19 and TRBJ1-5, with 11 bases in between that match TRBD1. The DNA sequence is TGTGCCAGTAGTGGGGACAGGGGGGGGCATCAGCCCCAGCATTTT. Its amino acids are CASSGDRGGHQPQHF.